These 19 T cell receptor beta chains were all obtained from the same sample, sequenced in a study of patients with pleural tuberculosis. TCRdb re-called the reads with MiXCR, one entry per CDR3 protein. The top ten hold around 15% of the sample, which has around 54,000 distinct CDR3 sequences, around 6.7% seen once. The receptors come from a human donor with pleural tuberculosis.

This clonotype was found a few times. V usage is TRBV19 and J usage is TRBJ2-1; TRBD1 agrees at 9 bases. Trimming removed 3 bases from V and 4 bases from J; junction bases left unmatched: 10. The CDR3 length is 17 residues. Germline V gene data show CDR1 as LNHDA and CDR2 as SQIVND (reference sequence). The CDR3 DNA sequence: TGTGCCAGTAGTATTATTTACCGGGACAGGGCTTACAATGAGCAGTTCTTC. It translates to CASSIIYRDRAYNEQFF.

This chain connects TRBV4-2 to TRBJ2-1, with TRBD2 matching over 10 bases. Germline V gene data show CDR1 as LGHNA and CDR2 as YNFKEQ. The CDR3 consists of 15 residues. The V segment lost 4 bases and the J segment 2 bases; nucleotides outside the gene matches: 2. CDR3 in DNA: TGTGCCAGCAGCCCACTAGCGGGAACCTACAATGAGCAGTTCTTC. This translates into CASSPLAGTYNEQFF.

This clonotype was detected many times. The rearrangement joins TRBV20-1 to TRBJ1-5, with D possibly TRBD1 on 6 matching bases. Trimming left V 1 base short and J 7 bases short, with 20 bases between. The length of the CDR3 is 16 residues. Germline CDR1 is DFQATT and CDR2 is SNEGSKA (reference sequence). This chain's CDR3 is CSARGGVEGGRQPQHF. DNA for the CDR3: TGCAGTGCTAGAGGGGGAGTAGAAGGGGGAAGGCAGCCCCAGCATTTT.

This clonotype was counted at least ten times. This chain links TRBV28 with TRBJ1-2; tentatively, D is TRBD1 (6 bases). The CDR3 totals 14 residues. Per germline, CDR1 MDHEN and CDR2 SYDVKM. V was cut by 1 base and J by 6 bases, with 12 bases left in between. The CDR3 region has the DNA TGTGCCAGCAGTTTATTTCTCCGGGGGCATGGCTACACCTTC. This sequence encodes CASSLFLRGHGYTF.

Many counts were recorded for this clonotype. The chain couples TRBV10-3 to TRBJ1-6; no clear D. Germline assignment: CDR1 ENHRY and CDR2 SYGVKD. The CDR3 is made up of 15 amino acids. Trimming shortened V by 4 bases and J by 5 bases, and 12 bases separated the two germline ends. The CDR3 region is CAISGGMVNNSPLHF. DNA for the CDR3: TGTGCCATCAGTGGTGGGATGGTAAATAATTCACCCCTCCACTTT.

This clonotype was counted at least ten times. This sequence joins TRBV12-3 or TRBV12-4 and TRBJ2-1; the D is unclear. There are 15 residues in the CDR3. Trimming took off 2 bases at V and 5 bases at J, with 13 bases between the two ends. CDR3 nucleotide sequence: TGTGCCAGCAGTTTACGGGTCGGTGACGACAATGAGCAGTTCTTC. This gives the protein CASSLRVGDDNEQFF.

This clonotype was detected many times. The chain links TRBV4-1 to TRBJ2-7; 12 nucleotides agree with TRBD2. V was clipped by 4 bases and J by 7 bases; unmatched bases: 8. CDR3 length: 15 amino acids. Germline values: CDR1 MGHRA, CDR2 YSYEKL. CDR3 sequence (DNA): TGCGCCAGCAGCCCCAGGTTGACTAGCGGGGGAGAGCAGTACTTC. Translating it yields CASSPRLTSGGEQYF.

This clonotype was found many times. The V call is TRBV20-1, the J call TRBJ2-2, with D tentatively TRBD2 (5 bases). This CDR3 has 13 amino acids. CDR1 and CDR2 from the germline V gene are DFQATT and SNEGSKA (reference sequence). V lost 3 bases, J lost 4 bases, and 9 bases lay in between. DNA for the CDR3: TGCAGTGCTAGTAGAGGGTTCACCGGGGAGCTGTTTTTT. It yields the protein CSASRGFTGELFF.

In this sample, this clonotype turned up many times. The V and J genes are TRBV5-4 and TRBJ2-4; TRBD1 might be the D (6 bases). The CDR3 consists of 16 residues. Trimming left V 3 bases short and J 3 bases short, with 16 bases between. Germline assignment: CDR1 SGHNT and CDR2 YYREEE (reference sequence). The CDR3 sequence is CASSWGGQTHKNIQYF. As DNA, the CDR3 is TGTGCCAGCAGCTGGGGCGGACAGACTCACAAAAACATTCAGTACTTC.

This clonotype was picked up many times. This chain links TRBV29-1 with TRBJ1-4; D is ambiguous. V lost 4 bases to trimming and J lost 10 bases, with 10 bases between them. The length of the CDR3 is 11 residues. CDR1 is SQVTM, CDR2 ANQGSEA, per germline. The CDR3 coding sequence is TGCAGCGTTGCCGGGGAGGGAAAACTGTTTTTT. Protein: CSVAGEGKLFF.

At least ten counts were recorded for this clonotype. This chain joins TRBV28 and TRBJ2-3; perhaps TRBD2 as D (6 bases). The CDR3 is 15 residues long. Looked up from germline, CDR1 is MDHEN and CDR2 is SYDVKM. V lost 7 bases, J lost 1 base, and 15 bases lay in between. The CDR3 DNA reads TGTGCCAGCAATCCACCGGGAGCCCGCACAGATACGCAGTATTTT. Protein: CASNPPGARTDTQYF.

This clonotype was counted ten times or more. The chain couples TRBV27 to TRBJ2-5; 7 nucleotides align to TRBD2. V shed 4 bases and J 4 bases; nucleotides not matched to a gene: 9. CDR1 MNHEY and CDR2 SMNVEV come from the germline V gene (reference sequence). There are 15 residues in the CDR3. CDR3 in amino acids: CASSSIRTSAETQYF. Written as DNA, the CDR3 is TGTGCCAGCAGTTCAATACGAACTAGCGCAGAGACCCAGTACTTC.

The chain has TRBV5-1 and TRBJ2-7, with a possible D match to TRBD1 (6 bases). V was clipped by 0 bases and J by 3 bases, with 13 bases between them. Looked up from germline, CDR1 is SGHRS and CDR2 is YFSETQ. The CDR3 is 15 amino acids. The CDR3: CASSLEGRGFYEQYF. The CDR3 nucleotides read TGCGCCAGCAGCTTGGAAGGCAGGGGTTTCTACGAGCAGTACTTC.

There are many counts of this clonotype. V gene TRBV28 combines with J gene TRBJ2-4; weak D call: TRBD2 (6 bases). V was shortened by 7 bases and J by 8 bases, with 15 bases between the two germline ends. Germline V gene data show CDR1 as MDHEN and CDR2 as SYDVKM. The CDR3 is made up of 13 amino acids. CDR3 nucleotide sequence: TGTGCCAGCATCCCAGCGGGTAGAGACATTCAGTACTTC. Its protein is CASIPAGRDIQYF. The complete variable domain, with remaining parts taken from reference TRBV28 and TRBJ2-4, reads DVKVTQSSRYLVKRTGEKVFLECVQDMDHENMFWYRQDPGLGLRLIYFSYDVKMKEKGDIPEGYSVSREKKERFSLILESASTNQTSMYLCASIPAGRDIQYFGAGTRLSVL.

This clonotype was recorded many times. This chain connects TRBV20-1 to TRBJ1-1, with TRBD1 matching over 9 bases. The germline V gene encodes CDR1 DFQATT and CDR2 SNEGSKA (reference sequence). This CDR3 has 13 residues. Trimming took 6 bases from V and 1 from J; bases not matched to a gene: 3. This chain's CDR3 is CSARDRANTEAFF. The CDR3 bases are TGCAGTGCGAGGGACAGGGCGAACACTGAAGCTTTCTTT.

Many counts were recorded for this clonotype. The chain has TRBV6-1 and TRBJ1-1, with a weak D call TRBD1 (6 bases). Germline CDR1 and CDR2: MNHNS and SASEGT. The CDR3 consists of 14 residues. The ends were cut back, 7 bases at V and 4 bases at J, with 16 bases in the middle. As DNA, the CDR3 is TGTGCCAGCATTCTCGGGGGCGCAGGCACTGAAGCTTTCTTT. Translation: CASILGGAGTEAFF.

This clonotype has ten or more counts. This rearrangement joins TRBV11-1 to TRBJ1-1; 8 bases line up with TRBD1. CDR1 and CDR2 from the germline V gene are SGHAT and FQDESV (reference sequence). The CDR3 has 15 residues. V gave up 5 bases and J gave up 6 bases; unmatched junction bases: 11. The CDR3 region has the DNA TGTGCCAGCAGCCCAGGGGGCAGGGGAAGCCCTGAAGCTTTCTTT. It yields the protein CASSPGGRGSPEAFF.

The sample holds many counts of this clonotype. The chain recombines TRBV6-2 or TRBV6-3 with TRBJ2-3, with 11 bases identical to TRBD2. Germline CDR1 and CDR2: MNHEY and SVGEGT. V trimming: 2 bases; J trimming: 0 bases; junction bases outside the gene matches: 7. This CDR3 region has 18 residues. The CDR3 DNA reads as TGTGCCAGCAGTTACGCGGCTAGCGGGAGGCAAAGCACAGATACGCAGTATTTT. Encoded protein: CASSYAASGRQSTDTQYF.

This clonotype was recorded many times. The chain uses TRBV9 and TRBJ1-5, with D perhaps matching TRBD1 (6 bases). Germline values: CDR1 SGDLS, CDR2 YYNGEE. This CDR3 has 14 amino acids. Trimming shortened V by 7 bases and J by 0 bases, and 11 bases separated the two germline ends. The CDR3 loop is CASSQGGSNQPQHF. The CDR3, as DNA: TGTGCCAGCTCCCAAGGGGGTAGCAATCAGCCCCAGCATTTT.